The 18 T cell receptor beta chains presented below share a single source sample, sequenced in a study of cytomegalovirus exposure and HLA in healthy donors. The PCR contained 60 Vbeta and 13 Jbeta primers. Sequencing used immunoSEQ multiplex PCR; TCRdb keeps in-frame clones, though not all of them. Among 60,000 or so clones listed, about 77% were seen once. The sequenced sample was PBMCs. The receptors originated from a female donor in good health and CMV-seronegative.

This chain uses TRBV5-4 with TRBJ2-3; 8 nucleotides align to TRBD2. The CDR3 sequence is 16 residues long. V trimming: 0 bases; J trimming: 6 bases; junction bases outside the gene matches: 9. CDR1 and CDR2 (germline): SGHNT, YYREEE (reference sequence). The CDR3 bases are TGTGCCAGCAGCTTGGAAGCTAGCGGGCTCGGGGATACGCAGTATTTT. The encoded protein is CASSLEASGLGDTQYF.

Notes on this clone: Other DNA sequences from this sample encode an identical CDR3 as well. The chain has TRBV7-6 and TRBJ2-2, with 9 bases identical to TRBD2. The CDR3 is 18 amino acids. The trim removed 1 base at V and 4 bases at J, leaving 10 bases unmatched. CDR1 SGHVS and CDR2 FNYEAQ come from the germline V gene. The CDR3 DNA follows: TGTGCCAGCAGCTTAGGGGTAGCGGGGGACCGGCCCACCGGGGAGCTGTTTTTT. Translated: CASSLGVAGDRPTGELFF. The variable domain in full, with the rest retrieved from reference TRBV7-6 and TRBJ2-2, is GAGVSQSPRYKVTKRGQDVALRCDPISGHVSLYWYRQALGQGPEFLTYFNYEAQQDKSGLPNDRFSAERPEGSISTLTIQRTEQRDSAMYRCASSLGVAGDRPTGELFFGEGSRLTVL.

The chain has TRBV10-3 and TRBJ2-5; D not resolved. V lost 2 bases to trimming and J lost 7 bases, with 5 bases between them. The germline V gene encodes CDR1 ENHRY and CDR2 SYGVKD. The CDR3 consists of 11 residues. As DNA, the CDR3 is TGTGCCATCAGTGAGGCGTCGACCCAGTACTTC. Its translation is CAISEASTQYF.

The chain is built from TRBV7-3 and TRBJ1-2; 8 positions match TRBD1. CDR3 length: 15 amino acids. Germline V gene sequence: CDR1 SGHTA, CDR2 FQGTGA. Trimming removed 5 bases from V and 3 bases from J; junction bases left unmatched: 8. CDR3 in amino acids: CASSPGGRRDYGYTF. In nucleotides, the CDR3 is TGTGCCAGCAGCCCAGGGGGCAGGAGGGACTATGGCTACACCTTC. The variable domain in full, with the rest retrieved from reference TRBV7-3 and TRBJ1-2, is GAGVSQTPSNKVTEKGKYVELRCDPISGHTALYWYRQSLGQGPEFLIYFQGTGAADDSGLPNDRFFAVRPEGSVSTLKIQRTERGDSAVYLCASSPGGRRDYGYTFGSGTRLTVV.

The chain joins TRBV28 to TRBJ2-7, with 9 bases identical to TRBD1. Trimming removed 5 bases from V and 5 bases from J; junction bases left unmatched: 13. This CDR3 has 16 amino acids. In germline, CDR1 is MDHEN, CDR2 SYDVKM. The CDR3 DNA follows: TGTGCCAGCAGTGAACACTCCGGGACAGGGTTCCACGAGCAGTACTTC. It yields the protein CASSEHSGTGFHEQYF.

The chain uses TRBV29-1 and TRBJ2-5; 8 bases agree with TRBD1. The V gene's germline CDR1 is SQVTM and CDR2 ANQGSEA. Trimming cost V 6 bases and J 6 bases; bases outside gene matches: 6. This CDR3 contains 12 residues. CDR3 region: CSVRTGTQTQYF. CDR3 DNA: TGCAGCGTGAGGACAGGGACCCAGACCCAGTACTTC.

The genes are TRBV2 and TRBJ2-7, with a weak D call TRBD2 (5 bases). V was shortened by 6 bases and J by 2 bases, with 8 bases between the two germline ends. The CDR3 is 12 amino acids. The germline V gene encodes CDR1 SNHLY and CDR2 FYNNEI. CDR3 in DNA: TGTGCCAGCAGCGGGGAAACCTACGAGCAGTACTTC. Translation gives CASSGETYEQYF.

The chain employs TRBV4-1 and TRBJ2-1; TRBD1 matches at 8 bases. Germline V gene data show CDR1 as MGHRA and CDR2 as YSYEKL. The CDR3 has 15 residues. V shed 0 bases and J 8 bases; nucleotides not matched to a gene: 6. The CDR3: CASSQEQGGWDEQFF. The CDR3 nucleotides read TGCGCCAGCAGCCAAGAACAGGGGGGATGGGATGAGCAGTTCTTC.

This chain connects TRBV27 to TRBJ2-7; TRBD1 matches 9 bases. Germline V gene sequence: CDR1 MNHEY, CDR2 SMNVEV (reference sequence). CDR3 length: 14 residues. The junction had 5 bases not matched to a gene; V was cut back by 5 bases and J by 3 bases. CDR3 residues: CASSGGQGYYEQYF. The CDR3, as DNA: TGTGCCAGCAGTGGGGGACAGGGTTACTACGAGCAGTACTTC.

This clone was seen only a few times. The gene calls are TRBV6-6 and TRBJ1-2; 7 nucleotides agree with TRBD1. The CDR3 sequence is 15 residues long. Germline V gives CDR1 MNHNY, CDR2 SVGAGI (reference sequence). Trimming at V came to 2 bases and at J to 4 bases, leaving 7 bases not matched to a gene. This CDR3 reads CASSYEAGGIYGYTF. The CDR3 region has the DNA TGTGCCAGCAGTTACGAGGCAGGGGGAATCTATGGCTACACCTTC.

The rearrangement uses TRBV7-8 and TRBJ2-3; 12 nucleotides align to TRBD2. The germline V gene encodes CDR1 SGHVS and CDR2 FQNEAQ. With V trimmed by 0 bases and J by 6 bases, 7 bases remained unmatched. The CDR3 totals 17 residues. The CDR3 protein is CASSLAGLAGNPDTQYF. DNA of the CDR3: TGTGCCAGCAGCTTAGCCGGACTAGCGGGGAATCCGGATACGCAGTATTTT. Using reference TRBV7-8 and TRBJ2-3 for the parts outside the CDR3, the full variable domain is GAGVSQSPRYKVAKRGQDVALRCDPISGHVSLFWYQQALGQGPEFLTYFQNEAQLDKSGLPSDRFFAERPEGSVSTLKIQRTQQEDSAVYLCASSLAGLAGNPDTQYFGPGTRLTVL.

The chain joins TRBV19 to TRBJ2-5; TRBD1 aligns across 12 bases. The CDR3 length is 15 residues. CDR1 is LNHDA and CDR2 is SQIVND in the germline V gene (reference sequence). Trimming took 6 bases from V and 5 from J; bases not matched to a gene: 7. The CDR3 here is CASSTGTGGRETQYF. Written as DNA, the CDR3 is TGTGCCAGTAGCACCGGGACAGGGGGCCGGGAGACCCAGTACTTC.

This clone came up a few times. The V gene is TRBV6-5, the J gene TRBJ2-3; no clear D gene. V gave up 6 bases and J gave up 4 bases, with 14 bases separating them. The CDR3 has 14 residues. From germline, CDR1 is MNHEY and CDR2 SVGAGI. The CDR3 reads CASSRHVDSDTQYF. For the CDR3, the DNA is TGTGCCAGCAGCCGACACGTCGATTCAGATACGCAGTATTTT.

The genes are TRBV9 and TRBJ2-1; D perhaps matches TRBD1 (6 bases). V was pared by 2 bases and J by 3 bases, with 12 bases between. The CDR3 spans 15 residues. The germline gives CDR1 SGDLS, CDR2 YYNGEE. CDR3 DNA sequence: TGTGCCAGCAGCGTGCTGCAGGGGTTCTACAATGAGCAGTTCTTC. This codes for CASSVLQGFYNEQFF. Full variable domain (remainder filled in from reference TRBV9 and TRBJ2-1): DSGVTQTPKHLITATGQRVTLRCSPRSGDLSVYWYQQSLDQGLQFLIQYYNGEERAKGNILERFSAQQFPDLHSELNLSSLELGDSALYFCASSVLQGFYNEQFFGPGTRLTVL.

The V and J genes are TRBV7-6 and TRBJ2-1, with D unresolved. The CDR3 length is 18 residues. Germline CDR1 SGHVS, CDR2 FNYEAQ. The V gene lost 1 base and the J gene lost 2 bases, with 18 bases spanning the gap. The CDR3 reads CASSLGVVENPPYNEQFF. For the CDR3, the DNA is TGTGCCAGCAGCTTAGGGGTGGTGGAGAACCCTCCCTACAATGAGCAGTTCTTC.

The CDR3 DNA reads TGCAGCGGAGCCTCCGGGTCGGGGAACACTGAAGCTTTCTTT. Its protein is CSGASGSGNTEAFF. The chain is built from TRBV29-1 and TRBJ1-1; D unresolved. CDR1 and CDR2 (germline): SQVTM, ANQGSEA. The CDR3 covers 14 residues. V lost 7 bases and J lost 1, with 16 bases in between.

This sequence joins TRBV28 and TRBJ1-5, with D maybe TRBD1 (5 bases). CDR3 length: 16 amino acids. Between the trimmed V and J ends, which lost 4 bases and 0 bases, there was a span of 13 bases. The germline CDR1 and CDR2 sequences are MDHEN and SYDVKM. The CDR3: CASSWTRVDSNQPQHF. Here the CDR3 DNA reads TGTGCCAGCAGTTGGACACGAGTGGATAGCAATCAGCCCCAGCATTTT.

V is TRBV7-2 and J is TRBJ2-1; TRBD2 agrees at 11 bases. Germline V gives CDR1 SGHTA, CDR2 FQGNSA. The CDR3 consists of 14 residues. After removal of 0 bases from V and 12 bases from J, the junction contained 4 bases not matched to a gene. CDR3 in amino acids: CASSLATSGSTQFF. Here the CDR3 DNA reads TGTGCCAGCAGCTTAGCTACTAGCGGGAGTACGCAGTTCTTC. Full variable domain (missing parts from reference TRBV7-2 and TRBJ2-1): GAGVSQSPSNKVTEKGKDVELRCDPISGHTALYWYRQSLGQGLEFLIYFQGNSAPDKSGLPSDRFSAERTGGSVSTLTIQRTQQEDSAVYLCASSLATSGSTQFFGPGTRLTVL.